This passage covers 28 T cell receptor beta chains from one sample sequenced in a study of CD8 T cells in ankylosing spondylitis. TCRdb redid the calling of the 5' RACE reads with MiXCR, one entry per CDR3 protein. This sample yields 200,000 or so distinct CDR3 sequences, of which about 20% are seen a single time; 4.3% belongs to the top ten. The sample comprised blood, either unsorted or a sorted T cell fraction (not recorded which). Receptor source: a male donor between 10 and 30 years old with ankylosing spondylitis or in good health (not recorded which).

At least ten counts were recorded for this clonotype. This CDR3 is CASSSGQAQETQYF. In DNA form, the CDR3 reads TGCGCCAGCAGCTCGGGACAAGCCCAAGAGACCCAGTACTTC. The chain joins TRBV5-1 to TRBJ2-5; tentative D call: TRBD1 (6 bases). The CDR3 loop spans 14 amino acids. Germline CDR1 and CDR2: SGHRS and YFSETQ. The V gene lost 3 bases and the J gene lost 1 base, with 10 bases spanning the gap. The whole variable domain, filled in from reference TRBV5-1 and TRBJ2-5, reads KAGVTQTPRYLIKTRGQQVTLSCSPISGHRSVSWYQQTPGQGLQFLFEYFSETQRNKGNFPGRFSGRQFSNSRSEMNVSTLELGDSALYLCASSSGQAQETQYFGPGTRLLVL.

Ten or more counts support this clonotype. The chain uses TRBV12-3 or TRBV12-4 and TRBJ2-3; TRBD1 agrees at 9 bases. This CDR3 spans 13 amino acids. The V segment lost 6 bases and the J segment 9 bases; nucleotides outside the gene matches: 7. The CDR3 is CASSTKTGGTQYF. The CDR3 nucleotides read TGTGCCAGCAGCACTAAGACAGGGGGAACGCAGTATTTT.

The V gene is TRBV20-1, the J gene TRBJ2-1; D tentatively reads TRBD1 or TRBD2 (5 bases each). With 1 base removed from V and 0 bases from J, the gap between germline ends came to 10 bases. The CDR3 totals 15 residues. From germline, CDR1 is DFQATT and CDR2 SNEGSKA (reference sequence). CDR3 DNA sequence: TGCAGTGCTAGAGGGGACCACAGCTCCTACAATGAGCAGTTCTTC. It codes for CSARGDHSSYNEQFF.

The chain joins TRBV27 to TRBJ2-7; D is uncertain. Per germline, CDR1 MNHEY and CDR2 SMNVEV (reference sequence). Trimming removed 5 bases from V and 1 base from J, with 12 bases in between. This CDR3 spans 14 amino acids. CDR3 sequence reads: CASSPATLSYEQYF. The CDR3 DNA sequence: TGTGCCAGCAGTCCGGCGACCTTGTCCTACGAGCAGTACTTC.

The V and J genes are TRBV24-1 and TRBJ2-2, with a tentative D call TRBD2 (6 bases). The germline V gene has CDR1 KGHDR and CDR2 SFDVKD. This CDR3 region has 15 residues. The V end lost 6 bases, the J end lost 3 bases, and 13 bases lay between the germline ends. CDR3 region: CATSFGEADTGELFF. The CDR3 coding sequence is TGTGCCACCAGTTTCGGGGAGGCGGACACCGGGGAGCTGTTTTTT.

The rearrangement uses TRBV5-1 and TRBJ2-2; D possibly corresponds to TRBD1 (5 bases). V shed 1 base and J shed 4 bases, with 11 bases lying between them. Germline lookup yields CDR1 SGHRS and CDR2 YFSETQ. The CDR3 contains 15 residues. Written as DNA, the CDR3 is TGCGCCAGCAGCTTGAACACAGGCGGCACCGGGGAGCTGTTTTTT. Translation gives CASSLNTGGTGELFF.

At least ten counts were recorded for this clonotype. The CDR3 is CASGHRTSITGELFF. In DNA form, the CDR3 reads TGTGCCAGCGGTCACCGGACATCGATCACCGGGGAGCTGTTTTTT. V gene TRBV6-2 or TRBV6-3 combines with J gene TRBJ2-2; D may be TRBD1 (5 bases). With 8 bases removed from V and 4 bases from J, the gap between germline ends came to 17 bases. The CDR3 is made up of 15 amino acids. CDR1 and CDR2 (germline): MNHEY, SVGEGT.

This clonotype was seen ten or more times. The rearrangement links TRBV7-9 to TRBJ2-1; maybe TRBD1 (8 bases). Looked up from germline, CDR1 is SEHNR and CDR2 is FQNEAQ (reference sequence). Trimming stripped 5 bases from V and 8 bases from J, with 19 bases between. The CDR3 covers 15 residues. CDR3 DNA sequence: TGTGCCAGCAGCCCCTACAGGGGGGGGATCGATGAGCAGTTCTTC. Protein product: CASSPYRGGIDEQFF.

This clonotype was found a few times. The rearrangement joins TRBV4-3 to TRBJ2-7; 9 nucleotides match TRBD2. CDR3 length equals 14 residues. The germline V gene has CDR1 LGHNA and CDR2 YSLEER. Trimming at V came to 4 bases and at J to 3 bases, leaving 4 bases not matched to a gene. CDR3 in amino acids: CASSRGAGGYEQYF. For the CDR3, the DNA is TGCGCCAGCAGCCGGGGAGCGGGAGGCTACGAGCAGTACTTC.

This clonotype was detected many times. The genes are TRBV10-3 and TRBJ2-2, with TRBD2 as a possible D gene (5 bases). The CDR3 sequence is 15 residues long. Trimming removed 3 bases at V and 5 bases at J, with 13 bases between. The germline CDR1 and CDR2 sequences are ENHRY and SYGVKD. The CDR3 loop is CAISEDTAGTGELFF. CDR3 DNA: TGTGCCATCAGTGAAGACACCGCGGGTACCGGGGAGCTGTTTTTT.

V usage is TRBV29-1 and J usage is TRBJ2-7; 7 nucleotides agree with TRBD2. Germline lookup yields CDR1 SQVTM and CDR2 ANQGSEA. V shed 7 bases, J shed 2 bases, and the junction held 8 bases outside the gene matches. CDR3 length: 13 amino acids. This CDR3 is CSGLSGTTYEQYF. The CDR3 DNA reads as TGCAGCGGCCTATCGGGGACTACCTACGAGCAGTACTTC.

This clonotype was observed at least ten times. The V gene is TRBV12-3 or TRBV12-4, the J gene TRBJ2-3; D remains ambiguous. The V and J ends lost 9 bases and 2 bases respectively, with 9 bases between them. CDR3 length: 12 residues. The CDR3 sequence is CASSSFTDTQYF. For the CDR3, the DNA is TGTGCCAGTAGCAGTTTCACAGATACGCAGTATTTT.

This clonotype was recorded at least ten times. V is TRBV28 and J is TRBJ2-2; D is perhaps TRBD1 or TRBD2 (5 bases each). Trimming stripped 5 bases from V and 2 bases from J, with 12 bases between. The CDR3 is made up of 15 amino acids. The germline V gene encodes CDR1 MDHEN and CDR2 SYDVKM. The CDR3, as DNA: TGTGCCAGCAGTGAACCGGGACGAAACACCGGGGAGCTGTTTTTT. Amino acid sequence: CASSEPGRNTGELFF.

This clonotype was detected ten times or more. The rearrangement links TRBV20-1 to TRBJ2-7; 10 nucleotides line up with TRBD2. The CDR3 is 16 residues long. Per the germline V gene, CDR1 is DFQATT and CDR2 is SNEGSKA (reference sequence). Trimming removed 7 bases from V and 3 bases from J; junction bases left unmatched: 15. The CDR3 DNA reads as TGCAGTGTCACCGCTAGGACTAGCGGAGTACTCTACGAGCAGTACTTC. It is translated as CSVTARTSGVLYEQYF.

This clonotype was seen many times. The rearrangement uses TRBV12-3 or TRBV12-4 and TRBJ2-6; D is unclear. Trimming stripped 5 bases from V and 0 bases from J, with 17 bases between. The CDR3 covers 18 residues. The CDR3 DNA reads as TGTGCCAGCAGTCTCCCCAAGGTGGAGTTCTCTGGGGCCAACGTCCTGACTTTC. Its translation: CASSLPKVEFSGANVLTF.

This chain joins TRBV4-3 and TRBJ2-5; D gene uncertain. Trimming took 1 base from V and 5 from J, leaving 17 bases between them. Germline V gene lookup returns CDR1 LGHNA and CDR2 YSLEER. The CDR3 sequence is 16 residues long. The CDR3 reads CASSQGHSPVWETQYF. For the CDR3, the DNA is TGCGCCAGCAGCCAAGGGCACAGCCCAGTATGGGAGACCCAGTACTTC.

This clonotype appeared many times. V gene TRBV10-3 combines with J gene TRBJ2-7, with no clear D. This CDR3 has 14 amino acids. Germline V CDR1 and CDR2: ENHRY, SYGVKD. Deletions cut 0 bases from V and 1 base from J, with 7 bases between. CDR3 residues: CAISESPDSYEQYF. CDR3 DNA sequence: TGTGCCATCAGTGAGTCACCAGATTCCTACGAGCAGTACTTC.

The chain employs TRBV10-3 and TRBJ2-5, with a weak D call TRBD2 (6 bases). Per germline, CDR1 ENHRY and CDR2 SYGVKD. Between the trimmed V and J ends, which lost 8 bases and 5 bases, there was a span of 15 bases. CDR3 length: 13 residues. This chain's CDR3 is CAIGGTSRETQYF. The CDR3 coding sequence is TGTGCCATCGGCGGTACTAGCCGCGAGACCCAGTACTTC.

This clonotype was counted at least ten times. This sequence joins TRBV14 and TRBJ1-1; D is undetermined. Germline assignment: CDR1 SGHDN and CDR2 FVKESK. This CDR3 spans 15 amino acids. Trimming removed 0 bases from V and 1 base from J, with 9 bases in between. This CDR3 is CASSQELGRNTEAFF. CDR3 coding DNA: TGTGCCAGCAGCCAAGAGCTCGGGCGGAACACTGAAGCTTTCTTT.

This clonotype was picked up many times. The chain couples TRBV20-1 to TRBJ1-1, with no clear D. Germline-derived CDR1 and CDR2 are DFQATT and SNEGSKA (reference sequence). The V gene lost 1 base and the J gene lost 4 bases, with 13 bases spanning the gap. The CDR3 is 14 amino acids. The CDR3 DNA reads as TGCAGTGCTAGAGTCTCGGTTACGGGCACTGAAGCTTTCTTT. Amino acid sequence: CSARVSVTGTEAFF.

This clonotype was found many times. J is TRBJ2-7 and V is TRBV20-1; 8 bases line up with TRBD2. The CDR3 consists of 12 residues. CDR1 and CDR2 (germline): DFQATT, SNEGSKA (reference sequence). The junction had 0 bases not matched to a gene; V was cut back by 2 bases and J by 3 bases. The DNA for the CDR3 is TGCAGTGCTAGACTAGCGGGCTACGAGCAGTACTTC. It specifies CSARLAGYEQYF.

In this sample, this clonotype turned up many times. The rearrangement joins TRBV4-3 to TRBJ2-7, with D possibly TRBD1 on 6 matching bases. The CDR3 contains 14 residues. CDR1 and CDR2 (germline): LGHNA, YSLEER. The V gene lost 3 bases and the J gene lost 4 bases, with 13 bases spanning the gap. CDR3 sequence (DNA): TGCGCCAGCAGCCACCGGGACACGGTATACGAGCAGTACTTC. It encodes CASSHRDTVYEQYF.

V is TRBV5-5 and J is TRBJ2-1, with 10 bases matching TRBD2. CDR3 size: 16 residues. CDR1 and CDR2 (germline): SGHKS, YYEKEE (reference sequence). The ends lost 0 bases at V and 10 bases at J; junction bases unmatched: 10. The DNA for the CDR3 is TGTGCCAGCAGCTTGGTTGGAGCGGGAGGGCCGAAGGAGCAGTTCTTC. Amino acids: CASSLVGAGGPKEQFF.

This clonotype was observed many times. The chain employs TRBV7-2 and TRBJ2-5, with 8 nucleotides matching TRBD2. Germline CDR1 SGHTA, CDR2 FQGNSA. V shed 5 bases and J 5 bases; nucleotides not matched to a gene: 13. This CDR3 comprises 16 residues. DNA of the CDR3: TGTGCCAGCAGCGTCTCCGGGACTAGTCTCATGGAGACCCAGTACTTC. Amino acids: CASSVSGTSLMETQYF.

This clonotype came up many times. The gene calls are TRBV10-3 and TRBJ1-4, with unresolved D. The CDR3 spans 15 residues. Germline values: CDR1 ENHRY, CDR2 SYGVKD. V was shortened by 0 bases and J by 1 base, with 6 bases between the two germline ends. CDR3 coding DNA: TGTGCCATCAGTGAGTCGACCGGAACTAATGAAAAACTGTTTTTT. It codes for CAISESTGTNEKLFF.

This clonotype has ten or more counts. This chain connects TRBV7-3 to TRBJ2-5, with D possibly being TRBD1 or TRBD2 (5 bases each). Germline V gene lookup returns CDR1 SGHTA and CDR2 FQGTGA. This CDR3 spans 13 amino acids. The V end was cut by 2 bases, the J end by 5 bases, with 9 bases between. This CDR3 is CASSLRWGETQYF. DNA for the CDR3: TGTGCCAGCAGCTTACGATGGGGGGAGACCCAGTACTTC. The variable domain in full, with the rest retrieved from reference TRBV7-3 and TRBJ2-5, is GAGVSQTPSNKVTEKGKYVELRCDPISGHTALYWYRQSLGQGPEFLIYFQGTGAADDSGLPNDRFFAVRPEGSVSTLKIQRTERGDSAVYLCASSLRWGETQYFGPGTRLLVL.

This clonotype was seen ten or more times. This chain connects TRBV4-3 to TRBJ2-3, with 9 bases lining up with TRBD2. The CDR3 consists of 17 residues. V lost 0 bases to trimming and J lost 5 bases; unmatched junction nucleotides: 9. Germline V gives CDR1 LGHNA, CDR2 YSLEER. CDR3 region: CASSQDRAGGPGDTQYF. DNA of the CDR3: TGCGCCAGCAGCCAAGATCGGGCGGGAGGGCCAGGAGATACGCAGTATTTT.

This clonotype was counted ten times or more. This rearrangement joins TRBV6-5 to TRBJ1-2; TRBD1 agrees at 8 bases. The J segment lost 1 base and the V segment lost 6 bases, leaving 7 bases of the junction unmatched. CDR3 length: 15 residues. The germline CDR1 and CDR2 sequences are MNHEY and SVGAGI. The DNA for the CDR3 is TGTGCCAGCAGCCCATCAGGGGGCCTTAACTATGGCTACACCTTC. Protein product: CASSPSGGLNYGYTF.